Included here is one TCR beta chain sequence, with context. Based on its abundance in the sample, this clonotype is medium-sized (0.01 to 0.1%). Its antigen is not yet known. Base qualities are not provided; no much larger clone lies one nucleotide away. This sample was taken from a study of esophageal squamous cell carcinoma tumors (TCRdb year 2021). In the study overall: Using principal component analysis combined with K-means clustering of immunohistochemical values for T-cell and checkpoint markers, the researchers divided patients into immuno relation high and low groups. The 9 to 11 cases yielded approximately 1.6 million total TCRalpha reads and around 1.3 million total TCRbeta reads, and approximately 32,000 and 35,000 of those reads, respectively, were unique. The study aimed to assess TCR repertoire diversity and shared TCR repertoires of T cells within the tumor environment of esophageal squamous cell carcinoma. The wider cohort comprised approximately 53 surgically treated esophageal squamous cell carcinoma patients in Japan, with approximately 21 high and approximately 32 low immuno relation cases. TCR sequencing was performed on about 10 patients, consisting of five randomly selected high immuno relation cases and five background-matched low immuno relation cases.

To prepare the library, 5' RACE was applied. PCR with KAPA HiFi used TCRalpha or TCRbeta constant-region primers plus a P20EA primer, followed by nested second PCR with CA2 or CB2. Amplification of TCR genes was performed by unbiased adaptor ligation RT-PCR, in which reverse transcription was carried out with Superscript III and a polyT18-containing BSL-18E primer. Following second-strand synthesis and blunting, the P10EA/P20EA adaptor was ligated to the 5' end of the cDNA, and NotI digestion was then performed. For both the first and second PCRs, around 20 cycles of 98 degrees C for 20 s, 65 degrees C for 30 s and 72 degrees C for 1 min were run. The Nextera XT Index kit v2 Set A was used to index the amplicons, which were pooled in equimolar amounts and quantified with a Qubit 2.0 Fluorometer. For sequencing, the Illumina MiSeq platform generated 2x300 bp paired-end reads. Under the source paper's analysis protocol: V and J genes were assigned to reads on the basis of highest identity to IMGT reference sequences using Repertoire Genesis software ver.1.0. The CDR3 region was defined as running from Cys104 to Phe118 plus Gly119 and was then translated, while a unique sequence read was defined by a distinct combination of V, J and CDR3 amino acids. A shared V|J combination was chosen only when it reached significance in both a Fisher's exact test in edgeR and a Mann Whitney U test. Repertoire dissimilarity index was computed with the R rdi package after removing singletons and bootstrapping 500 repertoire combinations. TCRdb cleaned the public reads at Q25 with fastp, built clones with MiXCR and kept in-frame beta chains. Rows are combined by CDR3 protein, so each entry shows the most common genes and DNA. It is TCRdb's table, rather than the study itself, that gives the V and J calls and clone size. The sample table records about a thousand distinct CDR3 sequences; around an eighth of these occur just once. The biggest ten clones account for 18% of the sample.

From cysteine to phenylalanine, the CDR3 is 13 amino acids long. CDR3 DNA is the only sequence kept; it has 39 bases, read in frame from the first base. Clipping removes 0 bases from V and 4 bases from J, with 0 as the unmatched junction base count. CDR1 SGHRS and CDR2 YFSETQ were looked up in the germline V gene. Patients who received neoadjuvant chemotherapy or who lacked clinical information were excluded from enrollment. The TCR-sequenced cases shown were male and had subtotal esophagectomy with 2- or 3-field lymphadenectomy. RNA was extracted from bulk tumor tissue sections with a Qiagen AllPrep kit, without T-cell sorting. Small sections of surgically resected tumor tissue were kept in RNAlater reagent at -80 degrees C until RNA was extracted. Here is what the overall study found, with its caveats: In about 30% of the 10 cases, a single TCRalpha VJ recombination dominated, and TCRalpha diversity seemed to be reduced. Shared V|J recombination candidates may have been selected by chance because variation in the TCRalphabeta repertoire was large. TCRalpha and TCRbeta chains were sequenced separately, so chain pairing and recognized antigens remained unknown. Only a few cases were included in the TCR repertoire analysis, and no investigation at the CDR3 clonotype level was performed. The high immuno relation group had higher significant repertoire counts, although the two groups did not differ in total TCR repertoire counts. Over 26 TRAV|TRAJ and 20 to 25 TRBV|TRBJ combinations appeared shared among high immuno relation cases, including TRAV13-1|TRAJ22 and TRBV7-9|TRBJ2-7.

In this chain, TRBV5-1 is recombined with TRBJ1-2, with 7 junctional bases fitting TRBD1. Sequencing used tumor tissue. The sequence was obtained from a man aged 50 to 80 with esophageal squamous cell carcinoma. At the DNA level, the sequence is TGCGCCAGCAGCTTGGAGGGGGCCTATGGCTACACCTTC. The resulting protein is CASSLEGAYGYTF.